This T cell receptor beta chain comes out of a study of cytomegalovirus exposure and HLA in healthy donors. Study-wide results and caveats: The authors considered a cluster of highly shared sequence variants likely to be a sequencing artifact. The classifier reportedly diagnosed cytomegalovirus status with high specificity and sensitivity.

With regard to this clone: Its antigen is unidentified.

Losses at the gene ends were 1 base for V and 2 bases for J; bases not matched to a gene: 8. The CDR3 has 16 residues. CDR1 and CDR2 from the germline V gene are SGHVS and FNYEAQ. The study ran its PCR with 60 Vbeta and 13 Jbeta primers. Produced via immunoSEQ multiplex PCR; TCRdb's table is partial and in-frame only. The table has about 200,000 clones, 82% seen once. This receptor was taken from a woman aged 50 to 60 in good health and CMV-seropositive. The source material was PBMCs. The V gene is TRBV7-6, the J gene TRBJ2-7, with 7 bases fitting TRBD1. CDR3 coding DNA: TGTGCCAGCAGCTTAGGGCCGACAGGGTTTGCCTACGAGCAGTACTTC. Translation gives CASSLGPTGFAYEQYF.